This T cell receptor beta chain emerged from a study of beta chain features in type 1 diabetes. Findings and caveats of the study: At VDJ recombination sites, type 1 diabetes patients had fewer insertions and more deleted nucleotides. Shortening that was moderate but significant affected the TCRB CDR3s of Type 1 diabetes patients in all four CD4+ subsets.

The investigators reverse transcribed all of the isolated RNA, so they sequenced expressed TCRB transcripts. Naive, central memory and regulatory T cell samples averaged approximately 3.5 million immunoSEQ reads each. This table comes from immunoSEQ multiplex PCR, and its TCRdb copy is limited to in-frame clones, with some not included. The sample records fewer than 300,000 clones, about a tenth being singletons. This clone showed up just a few times. Its antigen is not known. The sequence derives from a man aged 30 to 39 with type 1 diabetes. What was sequenced was naive CD4+ T cells from blood.

The CDR3 is CAWSGANSGANVLTF. CDR3 nucleotides: TGTGCCTGGAGTGGGGCCAATTCTGGGGCCAACGTCCTGACTTTC. V usage is TRBV30 and J usage is TRBJ2-6; no clear D gene. Germline V lookup: CDR1 GTSNPN, CDR2 SVGIG (reference sequence). The CDR3 is 15 residues long. V lost 1 base, J lost 1 base, and 8 bases lay in between.